A selection of T cell receptor beta chains follows, all from one sample in a study of T cells after yellow fever vaccination. TCRdb processed the 5' RACE reads anew with MiXCR; each CDR3 protein has one entry. The sample records hundreds of thousands of distinct CDR3 sequences, over 8% being singletons. The input for sequencing was PBMCs, taken on the day of the first yellow fever vaccination. The receptors were gathered from a man aged 18 to 30 who received the YFV17D yellow fever vaccine. Both conserved end residues are part of each CDR3. The D gene is left open where the match is weak. The size field is filled for only some rows; it gives once, few, many or a size class.

D: NA
size: many
J: TRBJ1-1
V: TRBV7-9
CDR3: CASSLGGDAFF
DNA: TGTGCCAGCAGCTTAGGGGGTGATGCTTTCTTT

D: NA
size: few
J: TRBJ1-4
V: TRBV4-1
CDR3: CASSPRQLAKEKLFF
DNA: TGCGCCAGCAGCCCCCGACAGTTAGCAAAGGAAAAACTGTTTTTT

D: NA
size: many
J: TRBJ2-2
V: TRBV4-2
CDR3: CASSHTPFLGQNNTGELFF
DNA: TGTGCCAGCAGCCATACTCCGTTTTTAGGACAGAATAACACCGGGGAGCTGTTTTTT

D: TRBD2
size: few
J: TRBJ2-3
V: TRBV12-3/TRBV12-4
CDR3: CASSSSHSGGISDTQYF
DNA: TGTGCCAGCAGTAGCTCCCACAGCGGGGGGATCTCAGATACGCAGTATTTT

D: NA
size: few
J: TRBJ2-2
V: TRBV4-3
CDR3: CASSQEIPSTSTGELFF
DNA: TGCGCCAGCAGCCAAGAAATTCCGTCAACAAGCACCGGGGAGCTGTTTTTT

D: NA
size: NA
J: TRBJ1-5
V: TRBV7-9
CDR3: CASSSFDGNQPQHF
DNA: TGTGCCAGCAGCTCCTTTGACGGAAATCAGCCCCAGCATTTT

D: NA
size: NA
J: TRBJ2-3
V: TRBV24-1
CDR3: CATSDFGLGFTDTQYF
DNA: TGTGCCACCAGTGATTTTGGCCTGGGATTCACAGATACGCAGTATTTT

D: NA
size: few
J: TRBJ2-4
V: TRBV10-3
CDR3: CAISGSVAKNIQYF
DNA: TGTGCCATCAGTGGTAGCGTAGCCAAAAACATTCAGTACTTC

D: NA
size: NA
J: TRBJ2-3
V: TRBV7-6
CDR3: CASSLAIISTDTQYF
DNA: TGTGCCAGCAGCTTAGCCATAATTAGCACAGATACGCAGTATTTT

D: NA
size: few
J: TRBJ2-1
V: TRBV7-2
CDR3: CASSPGGGYNEQFF
DNA: TGTGCCAGCAGCCCGGGCGGAGGTTACAATGAGCAGTTCTTC

D: NA
size: few
J: TRBJ2-1
V: TRBV29-1
CDR3: CSVGTAAYNEQFF
DNA: TGCAGCGTTGGAACAGCTGCCTACAATGAGCAGTTCTTC

D: NA
size: many
J: TRBJ2-7
V: TRBV6-1
CDR3: CASTLGRGSYEQYF
DNA: TGTGCCAGCACCCTCGGACGGGGCTCCTACGAGCAGTACTTC

D: TRBD1
size: few
J: TRBJ1-5
V: TRBV29-1
CDR3: CSAVGQGNQPQHF
DNA: TGCAGCGCCGTGGGACAGGGGAATCAGCCCCAGCATTTT

D: TRBD1
size: NA
J: TRBJ1-2
V: TRBV28
CDR3: CASSSGQGAAGGYTF
DNA: TGTGCCAGCAGCTCCGGACAGGGGGCGGCGGGTGGCTACACCTTC

D: TRBD1
size: NA
J: TRBJ2-1
V: TRBV7-2
CDR3: CASSTGQGGEQFF
DNA: TGTGCCAGCAGCACAGGACAGGGGGGTGAGCAGTTCTTC

D: TRBD2
size: many
J: TRBJ2-5
V: TRBV29-1
CDR3: CSAPLAGQGETQYF
DNA: TGCAGCGCCCCACTAGCGGGGCAGGGGGAGACCCAGTACTTC

D: TRBD1
size: few
J: TRBJ2-7
V: TRBV10-3
CDR3: CAISVTGTGGNEQYF
DNA: TGTGCCATCAGTGTAACCGGGACAGGGGGGAACGAGCAGTACTTC

D: NA
size: few
J: TRBJ1-1
V: TRBV12-5
CDR3: CASGLEDTEAFF
DNA: TGTGCTAGTGGTTTGGAGGACACTGAAGCTTTCTTT

D: NA
size: few
J: TRBJ1-2
V: TRBV12-3/TRBV12-4
CDR3: CASSAGVDGYTF
DNA: TGTGCCAGCAGTGCAGGGGTAGATGGCTACACCTTC

D: TRBD1
size: NA
J: TRBJ1-5
V: TRBV2
CDR3: CASRTGVDQPQHF
DNA: TGTGCCAGCAGGACAGGGGTTGATCAGCCCCAGCATTTT

D: TRBD1
size: few
J: TRBJ2-7
V: TRBV10-1
CDR3: CASSSNTGVTYEQYF
DNA: TGCGCCAGCAGCTCAAATACAGGGGTCACCTACGAGCAGTACTTC

D: TRBD1
size: many
J: TRBJ1-5
V: TRBV28
CDR3: CASSVTGMGGRSNQPQHF
DNA: TGTGCCAGCAGTGTGACAGGGATGGGAGGTAGGAGCAATCAGCCCCAGCATTTT

D: NA
size: few
J: TRBJ2-2
V: TRBV7-9
CDR3: CASSFGEVNTGELFF
DNA: TGTGCCAGCAGCTTCGGTGAGGTTAACACCGGGGAGCTGTTTTTT

D: NA
size: NA
J: TRBJ2-3
V: TRBV9
CDR3: CASTLGGTERNTQYF
DNA: TGTGCCAGCACCTTGGGGGGGACAGAACGAAATACGCAGTATTTT

D: TRBD2
size: many
J: TRBJ2-5
V: TRBV5-1
CDR3: CASRRSPSGGDQETQYF
DNA: TGCGCCAGCAGGCGTAGTCCTAGCGGGGGGGACCAAGAGACCCAGTACTTC

D: NA
size: many
J: TRBJ1-1
V: TRBV11-3
CDR3: CASSPGATEAFF
DNA: TGTGCCAGCAGCCCGGGGGCTACTGAAGCTTTCTTT

D: NA
size: many
J: TRBJ2-5
V: TRBV6-2/TRBV6-3
CDR3: CASSYGGFQETQYF
DNA: TGTGCCAGCAGTTACGGGGGCTTTCAAGAGACCCAGTACTTC

D: NA
size: NA
J: TRBJ1-1
V: TRBV15
CDR3: CATSEVRGTEAFF
DNA: TGTGCCACCTCAGAGGTTCGGGGCACTGAAGCTTTCTTT

D: TRBD1
size: few
J: TRBJ1-3
V: TRBV6-5
CDR3: CASSWGQGAGNTIYF
DNA: TGTGCCAGCAGTTGGGGACAGGGCGCGGGAAACACCATATATTTT

D: NA
size: few
J: TRBJ2-3
V: TRBV5-1
CDR3: CASSLVRGHTDTQYF
DNA: TGCGCCAGCAGCTTGGTCAGGGGCCACACAGATACGCAGTATTTT

D: NA
size: few
J: TRBJ2-3
V: TRBV19
CDR3: CASSRREGFTDTQYF
DNA: TGTGCCAGTAGTAGACGAGAGGGGTTCACAGATACGCAGTATTTT

D: NA
size: many
J: TRBJ1-1
V: TRBV5-1
CDR3: CASSLVAGEAFF
DNA: TGCGCCAGCAGCTTGGTAGCGGGTGAAGCTTTCTTT

D: TRBD2
size: NA
J: TRBJ2-7
V: TRBV6-1
CDR3: CASSDLAGVYEQYF
DNA: TGTGCCAGCAGTGACTTAGCGGGTGTCTACGAGCAGTACTTC

D: TRBD2
size: many
J: TRBJ2-3
V: TRBV7-9
CDR3: CASSLLAGVNTDTQYF
DNA: TGTGCCAGCAGCTTACTAGCGGGGGTAAACACAGATACGCAGTATTTT

D: TRBD1
size: many
J: TRBJ2-2
V: TRBV28
CDR3: CATLPGDRDTGELFF
DNA: TGTGCCACCCTTCCCGGTGACAGGGACACCGGGGAGCTGTTTTTT

D: NA
size: many
J: TRBJ2-5
V: TRBV7-2
CDR3: CASSLTETQYF
DNA: TGTGCCAGCAGCTTAACGGAGACCCAGTACTTC

D: NA
size: many
J: TRBJ2-5
V: TRBV14
CDR3: CASSQGRARGVETQYF
DNA: TGTGCCAGCAGCCAAGGACGGGCAAGAGGAGTCGAGACCCAGTACTTC

D: TRBD2
size: few
J: TRBJ2-3
V: TRBV12-3/TRBV12-4
CDR3: CASSAHGTSGTDTQYF
DNA: TGTGCCAGCAGTGCCCACGGGACTAGCGGCACAGATACGCAGTATTTT

D: TRBD1
size: NA
J: TRBJ2-1
V: TRBV5-6
CDR3: CASSRRQGAGGEQFF
DNA: TGTGCCAGCAGCCGAAGACAGGGGGCGGGGGGTGAGCAGTTCTTC